One and the same sample provided the 7 T cell receptor beta chains below, sequenced in a study of T cell responses to AZD1222 COVID-19 vaccine. Clones were read by immunoSEQ multiplex PCR, and TCRdb kept only the in-frame ones, dropping some. There are 100,000 to 130,000 clones in the sample; about nine tenths occur only once, and approximately 3% lies in the top ten. Sequencing was performed on peripheral blood, taken on day 0 of MenACWY control vaccination. These receptor sequences come from an adult in good health.

The chain combines TRBV5-1 with TRBJ2-3; tentatively, D is TRBD1 or TRBD2 (5 bases each). The V gene's germline CDR1 is SGHRS and CDR2 YFSETQ. This CDR3 region has 15 residues. Trimming removed 4 bases from V and 0 bases from J, with 12 bases in between. CDR3 nucleotides: TGCGCCAGCAGCCCCGGGACGCCGAGCACAGATACGCAGTATTTT. This gives the protein CASSPGTPSTDTQYF.

The chain recombines TRBV28 with TRBJ1-6; 8 nucleotides agree with TRBD1. The germline CDR1 and CDR2 sequences are MDHEN and SYDVKM. V lost 8 bases, J lost 9 bases, and 3 bases stayed unmatched. This CDR3 contains 12 residues. CDR3 nucleotide sequence: TGTGCCAGCTCTGACAGGGGTTCACCCCTCCACTTT. It encodes CASSDRGSPLHF.

About this clone: The sample has other DNA sequences that encode this CDR3 too. V is TRBV29-1 and J is TRBJ2-7; no definite D call. CDR1 is SQVTM and CDR2 is ANQGSEA in the germline V gene. V lost 1 base and J 3 bases, leaving 7 bases between the germline ends. CDR3 length: 12 residues. CDR3 protein: CSVEVTDYEQYF. The DNA for the CDR3 is TGCAGCGTTGAAGTGACCGACTACGAGCAGTACTTC.

The chain couples TRBV5-1 to TRBJ2-3; 10 bases align to TRBD2. This CDR3 comprises 16 residues. V gave up 0 bases and J gave up 3 bases; unmatched junction bases: 4. Germline assignment: CDR1 SGHRS and CDR2 YFSETQ. CDR3 sequence: CASSLGLAGETDTQYF. CDR3 sequence (DNA): TGCGCCAGCAGCTTGGGGCTAGCGGGGGAGACAGATACGCAGTATTTT.

The V and J genes are TRBV11-2 and TRBJ1-3; perhaps TRBD1 as D (5 bases). The V and J ends lost 4 bases and 4 bases respectively, with 14 bases between them. The CDR3 covers 15 residues. The germline V gene encodes CDR1 SGHAT and CDR2 FQNNGV. The CDR3 bases are TGTGCCAGCAGCTACTCCGGGGCGGGGGGAAACACCATATATTTT. Its translation: CASSYSGAGGNTIYF.

This clone was recorded a few times. The chain carries TRBV5-6 and TRBJ1-5, with D unresolved. Per germline, CDR1 SGHDT and CDR2 YYEEEE. CDR3 length: 14 amino acids. Trimming stripped 10 bases from V and 7 bases from J, with 21 bases between. CDR3 sequence: CAALMTMTFQPQHF. For the CDR3, the DNA is TGTGCCGCGCTGATGACTATGACGTTCCAGCCCCAGCATTTT.

V and J are TRBV7-9 and TRBJ1-1; 9 nucleotides line up with TRBD1. Per the germline V gene, CDR1 is SEHNR and CDR2 is FQNEAQ (reference sequence). The CDR3 contains 14 residues. V lost 8 bases to trimming and J lost 4 bases; unmatched junction nucleotides: 8. Here the CDR3 DNA reads TGTGCCAGCTTACAGGGGGCGCCGGGCACTGAAGCTTTCTTT. Its translation is CASLQGAPGTEAFF.